Sequencing of this TCR beta chain was carried out in a study of T cell changes during pregnancy in multiple sclerosis. Looked up from germline, CDR1 is MNHEY and CDR2 is SMNVEV (reference sequence). The CDR3 extends over 15 amino acids. V was pared by 0 bases and J by 4 bases, with 4 bases of the junction left unmatched. Method: immunoSEQ multiplex PCR; TCRdb's copy keeps in-frame clones and lacks some. The table lists 15,000 to 25,000 clones, around 89% of them singletons, with around 7.5% in the top ten. The rearrangement links TRBV27 to TRBJ2-7; 9 bases are a match to TRBD2. The origin of this receptor is a female donor in good health, enrolled as a control in a pregnancy study. Sequenced here: CD8+ T cells from peripheral blood mononuclear cells, sampled in the second trimester of pregnancy. Written as DNA, the CDR3 is TGTGCCAGCAGTTTATCCCCTAGCGGGGTGTACGAGCAGTACTTC. Translation: CASSLSPSGVYEQYF.